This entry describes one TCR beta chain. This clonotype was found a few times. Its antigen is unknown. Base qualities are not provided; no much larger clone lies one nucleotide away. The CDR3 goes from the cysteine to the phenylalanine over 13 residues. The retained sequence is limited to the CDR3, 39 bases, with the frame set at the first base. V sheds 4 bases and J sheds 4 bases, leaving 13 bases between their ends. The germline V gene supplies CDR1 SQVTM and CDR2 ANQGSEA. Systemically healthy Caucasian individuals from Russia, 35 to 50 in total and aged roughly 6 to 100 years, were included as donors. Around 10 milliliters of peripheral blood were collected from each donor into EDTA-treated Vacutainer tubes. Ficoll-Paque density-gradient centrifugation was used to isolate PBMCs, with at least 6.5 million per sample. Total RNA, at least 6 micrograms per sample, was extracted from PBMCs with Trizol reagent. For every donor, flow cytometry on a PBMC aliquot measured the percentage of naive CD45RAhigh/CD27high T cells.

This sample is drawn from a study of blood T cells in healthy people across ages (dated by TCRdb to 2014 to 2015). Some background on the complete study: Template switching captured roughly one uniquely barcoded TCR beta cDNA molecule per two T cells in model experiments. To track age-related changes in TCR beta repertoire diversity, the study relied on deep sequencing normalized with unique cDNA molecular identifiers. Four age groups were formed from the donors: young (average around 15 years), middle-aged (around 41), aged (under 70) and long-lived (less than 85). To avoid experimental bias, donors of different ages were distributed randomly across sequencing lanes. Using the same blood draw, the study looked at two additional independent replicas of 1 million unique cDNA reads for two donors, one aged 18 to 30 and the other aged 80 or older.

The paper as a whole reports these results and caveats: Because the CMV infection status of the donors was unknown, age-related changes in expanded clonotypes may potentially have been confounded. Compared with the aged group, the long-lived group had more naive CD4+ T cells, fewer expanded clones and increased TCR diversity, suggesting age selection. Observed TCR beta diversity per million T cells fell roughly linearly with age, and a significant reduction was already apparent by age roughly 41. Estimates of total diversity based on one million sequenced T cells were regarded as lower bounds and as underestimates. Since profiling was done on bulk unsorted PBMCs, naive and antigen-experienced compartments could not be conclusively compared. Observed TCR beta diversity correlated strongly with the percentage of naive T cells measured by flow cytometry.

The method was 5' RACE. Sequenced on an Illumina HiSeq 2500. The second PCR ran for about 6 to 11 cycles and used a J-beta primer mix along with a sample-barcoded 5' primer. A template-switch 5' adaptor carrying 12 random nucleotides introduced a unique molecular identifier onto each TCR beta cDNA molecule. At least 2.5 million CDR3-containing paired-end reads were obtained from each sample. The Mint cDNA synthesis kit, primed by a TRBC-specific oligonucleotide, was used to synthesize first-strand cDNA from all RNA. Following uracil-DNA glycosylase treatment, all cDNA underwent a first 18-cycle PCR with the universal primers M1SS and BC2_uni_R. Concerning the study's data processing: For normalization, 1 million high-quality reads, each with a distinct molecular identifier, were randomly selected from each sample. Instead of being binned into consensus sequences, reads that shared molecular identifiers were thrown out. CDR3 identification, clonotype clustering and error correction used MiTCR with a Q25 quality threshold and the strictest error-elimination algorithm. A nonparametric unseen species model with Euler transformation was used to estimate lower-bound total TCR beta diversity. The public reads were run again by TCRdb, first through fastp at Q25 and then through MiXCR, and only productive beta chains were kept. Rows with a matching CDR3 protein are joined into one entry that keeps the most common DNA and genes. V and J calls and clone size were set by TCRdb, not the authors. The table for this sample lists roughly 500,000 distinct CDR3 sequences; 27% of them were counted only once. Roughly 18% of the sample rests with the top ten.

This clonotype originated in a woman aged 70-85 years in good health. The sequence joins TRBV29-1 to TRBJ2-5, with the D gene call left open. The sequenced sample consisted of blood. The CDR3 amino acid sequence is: CSVGPSSAETQYF. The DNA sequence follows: TGCAGCGTTGGGCCCAGTTCGGCAGAGACCCAGTACTTC.